This T cell receptor (beta chain) is drawn from a study of T-cell memory formation after mild COVID-19 (TCRdb year 2021). Notes on the research overall: Most TCR sequence clusters were specific to one of the two donors. Longitudinal TCRalpha and TCRbeta repertoire sequencing tracked T-cell clones expanding and contracting after mild COVID-19 in a couple of donors. The cohort comprised two young, previously healthy adult volunteers, one female and one male. Results the study describes overall, beyond this receptor: Clones that contracted from day 15 to 85 showed balanced CD4/CD8 phenotypes, whereas a second wave of clones that expanded from day 15 to 37 leaned towards CD4+. Whether the second-wave clones peaking on day 37 were SARS-CoV-2 specific was not confirmed. Contracting CD4+ clones were located mainly in the CM and EM memory subsets, whereas CD8+ clones were found to be enriched in EMRA. Some responding clones were detected in pre-infection memory, suggesting pre-existing cross-reactive memory T cells joined the SARS-CoV-2 response. Only a couple of mild cases were covered in the study, and larger cohorts including severe cases with pre-infection samples were considered necessary.

The instrument given in TCRdb is Illumina NovaSeq 6000. TCRalpha and TCRbeta cDNA libraries were constructed by 5'RACE with constant-segment primers, with sample barcodes and unique molecular identifiers being introduced. RNA was extracted from every sample with Trizol reagent. Libraries were amplified in two PCR steps, with a second sample barcode and Illumina TruSeq adapters added in the second step. The libraries were sequenced on an Illumina NovaSeq using 2 x 150 bp paired-end reads. In the paper's pipeline: Demultiplexing of reads and collapsing into UMI-guided consensus sequences were performed with migec v1.2.7. With mixcr v2.1.11, UMI consensuses were aligned to TRA and TRB V and J templates and assembled into clonotypes. A clonotype was counted as expanded or contracted only when both edgeR and NoisET called the clonotype significant, with the noise models trained on biological replicates. For edgeR calls, the thresholds were a false discovery rate-adjusted p below 0.01 and a log2 fold-change of 1. PCA with hierarchical clustering of max-normalized trajectories of the 1000 most abundant clonotypes was used as exploratory dynamics analysis. The CD4 or CD8 phenotype of responding clones was assigned using the separately sequenced CD4+ and CD8+ repertoires. The public reads were quality trimmed at Q25 with fastp and then assembled into clones with MiXCR by TCRdb, keeping productive beta chains. Entries that share a CDR3 protein sequence are merged under the most common genes and DNA. These V and J calls rely on TCRdb rather than the paper's analysis. This sample has 150,000 to 200,000 distinct CDR3 sequences in its table, and approximately 15% of those were observed once. The ten top clones hold 13% to 15% of the sample.

The germline V gene encodes CDR1 LGHDT and CDR2 YNNKEL (reference sequence). Including the terminal cysteine and phenylalanine, the CDR3 comprises 14 residues. Only the CDR3 region is kept as DNA, spanning 42 bases read in frame from base 1. The junction shows trimming of 0 bases on V and 16 bases on J, and the gene matches do not reach 10 bases of it. Ficoll-Paque density gradient centrifugation was the method used to isolate PBMCs. This clonotype was seen only a few times. Its antigen remains undetermined. It has no much larger one-base neighbor in the sample; base qualities were not kept. The chain joins TRBV3-1 to TRBJ2-1; 9 bases in the middle match TRBD2. The sequence was collected from an adult woman who had mild COVID-19 (a few samples of this study predate the infection). The sample titles of this study are shuffled in the database, so cell type and time point are left out; the donor was told from shared clones. The source material was PBMCs or a T cell subset sorted from them (not recorded which). The CDR3 protein: CASSQDRSGGRGFF. The nucleotides are TGTGCCAGCAGCCAAGATCGGAGCGGGGGGCGAGGATTCTTC.